This entry lists 9 T cell receptor beta chains sequenced from one sample in a study of STAT3 mutations in large granular lymphocyte leukemia. Findings and limits, study-wide: Every T-LGLL patient had at least one immunodominant TCRbeta clonotype.

These receptors' targets are unknown. Libraries were prepared by immunoSEQ multiplex PCR; TCRdb keeps only in-frame clonotypes and omits some of them. The table lists tens of thousands of clones, about 95% of them singletons. Sequencing was carried out using peripheral blood mononuclear cells. The receptor source for this set is a man aged 40-49 years with T-cell large granular lymphocyte leukemia. Some clones in this sample may be carry-over from other donors' samples.

CDR3 sequence reads: CASSLGGQEQYF. Written as DNA, the CDR3 is TGTGCCAGCAGCCTAGGGGGGCAAGAGCAGTACTTC. V is TRBV5-4 and J is TRBJ2-7; the D call may be TRBD1 or TRBD2 (6 bases each). The V end lost 4 bases, the J end lost 7 bases, and 12 bases lay between the germline ends. The CDR3 has 12 amino acids. Germline V gives CDR1 SGHNT, CDR2 YYREEE (reference sequence).

The chain joins TRBV4-3 to TRBJ2-5; 7 positions match TRBD1. The CDR3 loop spans 18 amino acids. J gave up 7 bases and V 1 base, and 18 bases lay outside the gene matches. Germline V gives CDR1 LGHNA, CDR2 YSLEER. In DNA, the CDR3 is TGCGCCAGCAGCCAAGTAGGGGGCGTTGGCAGTTCGGCGGGGACCCAGTACTTC. This encodes CASSQVGGVGSSAGTQYF.

The V gene is TRBV5-1, the J gene TRBJ2-5; unclear D gene. The germline gives CDR1 SGHRS, CDR2 YFSETQ. V lost 4 bases and J 5 bases, leaving 12 bases between the germline ends. The CDR3 length is 13 residues. CDR3 sequence (DNA): TGCGCCAGCAGCCCAGGTAGCCTCGAGACCCAGTACTTC. Protein product: CASSPGSLETQYF.

The chain recombines TRBV13 with TRBJ2-7, with D perhaps assigned TRBD1 or TRBD2 (6 bases each). V was clipped by 1 base and J by 0 bases, with 7 bases between them. The CDR3 totals 14 residues. The germline V gene encodes CDR1 PRHDT and CDR2 FYEKMQ (reference sequence). CDR3: CASSLAGASYEQYF. CDR3 bases: TGTGCCAGCAGCTTAGCGGGGGCCTCCTACGAGCAGTACTTC.

The chain recombines TRBV7-2 with TRBJ1-2, with TRBD1 matching over 8 bases. The germline gives CDR1 SGHTA, CDR2 FQGNSA. The CDR3 runs 15 residues. The trim removed 5 bases at V and 5 bases at J, leaving 10 bases unmatched. Here the CDR3 reads CASSPRTGPEYGYTF. The CDR3 DNA sequence: TGTGCCAGCAGCCCAAGGACAGGGCCAGAATATGGCTACACCTTC.

The chain has TRBV5-1 and TRBJ2-1, with TRBD2 as a possible D gene (7 bases). Trimming pared 4 bases from V and 8 bases from J, leaving 13 bases between. The CDR3 spans 13 residues. The germline CDR1 and CDR2 sequences are SGHRS and YFSETQ. The CDR3 DNA sequence: TGCGCCAGCAGCCACTCGGGGGGCGATGAGCAGTTCTTC. Translated, it gives CASSHSGGDEQFF.

This rearrangement joins TRBV5-1 to TRBJ1-1; D remains unclear. Trimming shortened V by 4 bases and J by 2 bases, and 12 bases separated the two germline ends. Looked up from germline, CDR1 is SGHRS and CDR2 is YFSETQ. This CDR3 comprises 14 residues. CDR3 protein: CASSPTSSNTEAFF. The CDR3 DNA is TGCGCCAGCAGCCCCACGAGCAGCAACACTGAAGCTTTCTTT.

The chain uses TRBV28 and TRBJ2-7; unclear D gene. V lost 4 bases and J 4 bases, leaving 8 bases between the germline ends. The germline V gene encodes CDR1 MDHEN and CDR2 SYDVKM. The CDR3 is 12 residues long. The CDR3: CASSYNPYEQYF. The DNA of the CDR3 is TGTGCCAGCAGTTACAACCCTTACGAGCAGTACTTC.

The rearrangement uses TRBV6-6 and TRBJ1-6; TRBD1 agrees at 9 bases. CDR1 MNHNY and CDR2 SVGAGI come from the germline V gene (reference sequence). The CDR3 is made up of 14 amino acids. Trimming took 6 bases from V and 10 from J; bases not matched to a gene: 7. The CDR3 sequence is CASRNRGLESPLHF. CDR3 bases: TGTGCCAGCAGGAACAGGGGGCTGGAGTCACCCCTCCACTTT.